This T cell receptor (beta chain) was sequenced for a study of shared clonotypes between healthy human individuals. Only one count was recorded for this clone. Its antigen is undetermined. TCRdb keeps only in-frame clones here, not all; method: immunoSEQ multiplex PCR. Among approximately 2.5 million clones listed, around 94% were seen once. Study-wide results and caveats: Approximately 5.4% of naive CD4 clonotypes were common to several donors. Richness estimates generally favored naive over memory subsets.

V trimming: 0 bases; J trimming: 3 bases; junction bases outside the gene matches: 4. This CDR3 has 16 residues. Germline CDR1 and CDR2: SGHKS and YYEKEE (reference sequence). J is TRBJ2-7 and V is TRBV5-5, with 12 bases aligning to TRBD2. Input material: naive CD4+ T cells sorted from blood. Subset reported: CD45RA+ positively selected. The sequence came from a man aged 18 to 29 in good health. In nucleotides, the CDR3 is TGTGCCAGCAGCTTGGGGACTAGCGGGAACGGCTACGAGCAGTACTTC. Amino acid sequence: CASSLGTSGNGYEQYF.